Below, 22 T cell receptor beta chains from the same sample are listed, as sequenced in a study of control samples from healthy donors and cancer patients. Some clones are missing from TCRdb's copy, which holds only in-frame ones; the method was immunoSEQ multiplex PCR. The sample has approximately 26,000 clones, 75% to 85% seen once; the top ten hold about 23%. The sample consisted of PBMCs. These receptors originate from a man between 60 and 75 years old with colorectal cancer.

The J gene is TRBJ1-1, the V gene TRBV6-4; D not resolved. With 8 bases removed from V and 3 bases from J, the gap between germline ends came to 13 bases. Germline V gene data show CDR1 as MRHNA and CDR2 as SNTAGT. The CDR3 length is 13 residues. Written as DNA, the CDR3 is TGTGCCAGCCGGTCGGCCTCTTACACTGAAGCTTTCTTT. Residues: CASRSASYTEAFF.

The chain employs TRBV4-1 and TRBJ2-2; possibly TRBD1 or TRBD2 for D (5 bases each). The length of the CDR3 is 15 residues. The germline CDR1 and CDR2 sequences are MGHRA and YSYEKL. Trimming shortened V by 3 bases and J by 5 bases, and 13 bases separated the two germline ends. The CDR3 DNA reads TGCGCCAGCAGCCAGGGGAGCGAGGGGACCGGGGAGCTGTTTTTT. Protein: CASSQGSEGTGELFF.

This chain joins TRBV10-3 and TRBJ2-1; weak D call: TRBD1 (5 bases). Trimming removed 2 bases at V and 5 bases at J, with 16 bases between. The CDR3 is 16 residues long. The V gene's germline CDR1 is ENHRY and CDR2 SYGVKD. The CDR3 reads CAISEGWGGTNNEQFF. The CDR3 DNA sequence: TGTGCCATCAGTGAGGGTTGGGGCGGAACAAACAATGAGCAGTTCTTC.

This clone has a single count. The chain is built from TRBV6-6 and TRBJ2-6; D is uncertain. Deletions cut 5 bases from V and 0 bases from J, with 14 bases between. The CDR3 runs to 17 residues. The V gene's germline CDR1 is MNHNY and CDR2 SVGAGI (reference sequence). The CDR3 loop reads CASSQSPRFSGANVLTF. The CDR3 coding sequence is TGTGCCAGCAGTCAATCACCCCGATTCTCTGGGGCCAACGTCCTGACTTTC.

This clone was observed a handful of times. Here the CDR3 reads CASSLGTDNQPQHF. The CDR3 region has the DNA TGTGCCAGCAGCTTAGGGACAGACAATCAGCCCCAGCATTTT. V gene TRBV7-8 combines with J gene TRBJ1-5; maybe TRBD1 (6 bases). The CDR3 covers 14 residues. V shed 1 base and J shed 3 bases, with 7 bases lying between them. The germline CDR1 and CDR2 sequences are SGHVS and FQNEAQ.

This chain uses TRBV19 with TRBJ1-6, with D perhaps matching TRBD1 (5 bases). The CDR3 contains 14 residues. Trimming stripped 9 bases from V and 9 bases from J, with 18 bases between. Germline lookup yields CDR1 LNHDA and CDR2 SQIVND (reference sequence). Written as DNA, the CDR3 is TGTGCCAGCAACCAGGGCCAACGAGGTTCACCCCTCCACTTT. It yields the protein CASNQGQRGSPLHF.

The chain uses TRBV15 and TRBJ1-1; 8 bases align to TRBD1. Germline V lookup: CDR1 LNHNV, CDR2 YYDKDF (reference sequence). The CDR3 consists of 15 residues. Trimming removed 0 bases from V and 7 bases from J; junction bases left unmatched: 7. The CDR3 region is CATSRDRTGSIEAFF. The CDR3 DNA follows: TGTGCCACCAGCAGAGATCGGACAGGGTCCATTGAAGCTTTCTTT.

CDR3 sequence reads: CASSAHGRDRGYTEAFF. CDR3 nucleotides: TGTGCCAGCAGTGCCCATGGACGGGACAGGGGGTATACTGAAGCTTTCTTT. The chain couples TRBV6-1 to TRBJ1-1; 11 nucleotides match TRBD1. CDR1 and CDR2 from the germline V gene are MNHNS and SASEGT. The CDR3 has 17 amino acids. V lost 4 bases and J lost 5; bases outside the gene matches: 12.

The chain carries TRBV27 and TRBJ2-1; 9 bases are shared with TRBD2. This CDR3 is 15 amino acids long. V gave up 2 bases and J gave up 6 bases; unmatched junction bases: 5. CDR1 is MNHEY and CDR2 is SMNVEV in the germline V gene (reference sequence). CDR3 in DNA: TGTGCCAGCAGTTTAAGTCTAGCGGGGACCAATGAGCAGTTCTTC. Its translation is CASSLSLAGTNEQFF.

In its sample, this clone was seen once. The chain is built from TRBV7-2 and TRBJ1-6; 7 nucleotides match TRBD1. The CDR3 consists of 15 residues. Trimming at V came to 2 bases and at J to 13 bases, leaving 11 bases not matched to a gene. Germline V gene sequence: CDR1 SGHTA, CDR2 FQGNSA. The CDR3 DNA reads TGTGCCAGCAGCTTACCCCCGGGACAGTCCGGGCCCCTCCACTTT. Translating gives CASSLPPGQSGPLHF.

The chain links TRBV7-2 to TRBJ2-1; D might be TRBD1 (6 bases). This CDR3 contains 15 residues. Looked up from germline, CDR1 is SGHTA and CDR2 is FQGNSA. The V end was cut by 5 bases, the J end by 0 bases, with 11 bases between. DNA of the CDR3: TGTGCCAGCAGCAAAGACAGGAGCTCCTACAATGAGCAGTTCTTC. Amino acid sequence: CASSKDRSSYNEQFF.

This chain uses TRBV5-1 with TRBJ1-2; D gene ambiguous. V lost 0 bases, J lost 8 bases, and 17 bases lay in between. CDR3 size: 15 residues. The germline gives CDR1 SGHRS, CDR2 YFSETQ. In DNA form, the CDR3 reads TGCGCCAGCAGCTTGGAGCCTGGGTGGTCGAAAGGCTACACCTTC. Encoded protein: CASSLEPGWSKGYTF.

The CDR3 DNA is TGTGCCAGCAGTTCGGGCAGACTCAGCTCCTACAATGAGCAGTTCTTC. This translates into CASSSGRLSSYNEQFF. The rearrangement links TRBV6-2 or TRBV6-3 to TRBJ2-1; D uncertain. The CDR3 extends over 16 amino acids. The germline gives CDR1 MNHEY, CDR2 SVGEGT. Deletions cut 4 bases from V and 0 bases from J, with 13 bases between.

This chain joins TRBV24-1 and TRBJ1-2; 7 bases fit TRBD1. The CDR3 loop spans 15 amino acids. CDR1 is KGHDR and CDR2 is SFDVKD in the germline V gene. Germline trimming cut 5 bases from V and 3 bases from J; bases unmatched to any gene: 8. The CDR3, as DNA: TGTGCCACCAGTGCCGCCACAGGGGAAGACTATGGCTACACCTTC. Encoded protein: CATSAATGEDYGYTF.

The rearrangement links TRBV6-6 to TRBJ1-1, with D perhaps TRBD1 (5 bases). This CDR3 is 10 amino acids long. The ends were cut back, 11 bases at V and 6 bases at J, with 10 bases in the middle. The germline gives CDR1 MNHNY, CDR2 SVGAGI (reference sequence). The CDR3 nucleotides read TGTGCCGTCGGGGACGCTGAAGCTTTCTTT. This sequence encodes CAVGDAEAFF.

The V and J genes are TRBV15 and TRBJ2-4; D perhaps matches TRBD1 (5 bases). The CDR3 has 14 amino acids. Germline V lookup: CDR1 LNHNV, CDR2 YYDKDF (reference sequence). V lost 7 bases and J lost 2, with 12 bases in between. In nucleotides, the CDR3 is TGTGCCACCATCCCTAGGGGTCCCAAAAACATTCAGTACTTC. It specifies CATIPRGPKNIQYF. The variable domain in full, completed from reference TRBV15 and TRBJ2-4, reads DAMVIQNPRYQVTQFGKPVTLSCSQTLNHNVMYWYQQKSSQAPKLLFHYYDKDFNNEADTPDNFQSRRPNTSFCFLDIRSPGLGDTAMYLCATIPRGPKNIQYFGAGTRLSVL.

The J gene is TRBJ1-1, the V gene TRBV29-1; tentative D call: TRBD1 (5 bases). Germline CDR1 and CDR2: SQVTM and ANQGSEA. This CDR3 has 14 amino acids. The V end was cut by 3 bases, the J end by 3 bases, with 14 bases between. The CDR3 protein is CSVDGALIHTEAFF. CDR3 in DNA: TGCAGCGTTGACGGGGCATTAATCCACACTGAAGCTTTCTTT.

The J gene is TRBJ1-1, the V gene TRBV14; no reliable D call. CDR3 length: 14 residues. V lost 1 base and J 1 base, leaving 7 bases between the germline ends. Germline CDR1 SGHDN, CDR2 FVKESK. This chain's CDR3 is CASSQGSRNTEAFF. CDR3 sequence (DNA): TGTGCCAGCAGCCAAGGCAGTAGGAACACTGAAGCTTTCTTT. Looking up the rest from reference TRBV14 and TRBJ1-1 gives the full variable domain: EAGVTQFPSHSVIEKGQTVTLRCDPISGHDNLYWYRRVMGKEIKFLLHFVKESKQDESGMPNNRFLAERTGGTYSTLKVQPAELEDSGVYFCASSQGSRNTEAFFGQGTRLTVV.

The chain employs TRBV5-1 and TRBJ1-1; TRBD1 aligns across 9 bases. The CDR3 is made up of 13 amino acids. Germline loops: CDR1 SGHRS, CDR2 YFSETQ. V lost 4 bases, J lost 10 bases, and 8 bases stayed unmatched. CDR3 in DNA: TGCGCCAGCAGCCCCCAGGGACAGGGCCCAGCTTTCTTT. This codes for CASSPQGQGPAFF.

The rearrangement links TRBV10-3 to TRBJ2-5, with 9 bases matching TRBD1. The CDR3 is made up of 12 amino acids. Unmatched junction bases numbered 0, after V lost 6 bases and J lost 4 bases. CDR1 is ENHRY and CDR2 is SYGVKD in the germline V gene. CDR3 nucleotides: TGTGCCATCAGGGACAGGGGAGAGACCCAGTACTTC. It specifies CAIRDRGETQYF.

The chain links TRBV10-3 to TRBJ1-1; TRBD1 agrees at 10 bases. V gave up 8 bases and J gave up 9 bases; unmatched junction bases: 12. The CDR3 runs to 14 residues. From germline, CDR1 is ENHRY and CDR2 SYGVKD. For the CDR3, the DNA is TGTGCCATCGGCCTGGACAGGGGGGGGAGACAAGCTTTCTTT. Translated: CAIGLDRGGRQAFF.

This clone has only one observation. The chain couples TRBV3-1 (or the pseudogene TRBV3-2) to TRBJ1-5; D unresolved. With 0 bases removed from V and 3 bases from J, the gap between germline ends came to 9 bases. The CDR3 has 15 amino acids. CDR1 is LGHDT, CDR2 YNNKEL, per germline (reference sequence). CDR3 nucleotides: TGTGCCAGCAGCCAAGATTGGGGTTTCAATCAGCCCCAGCATTTT. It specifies CASSQDWGFNQPQHF.